This T cell receptor beta chain was captured in a study of vaccination effects on CD4 cells after COVID-19. The study, taken as a whole, reports: Clones of infection and vaccine origin contracted markedly late after vaccination.

After more than 8 days in culture, the CD4+ T cells were isolated. Measured with immunoSEQ multiplex PCR; TCRdb has only the in-frame clones, and not every one. The data contain tens of thousands of clones, 75% to 80% of them singletons. The CDR3 is 16 residues long. Germline values: CDR1 LNHDA, CDR2 SQIVND (reference sequence). With V trimmed by 4 bases and J by 6 bases, 8 bases remained unmatched. Note on this clone: The antigen remains undetermined.

This chain connects TRBV19 to TRBJ1-6, with 8 positions matching TRBD1. The sequence was collected from a human donor who received a COVID-19 vaccine. Sequenced here: CD4+ T cells from PBMCs cultured without peptide, sampled before COVID-19 vaccination. This CDR3 reads CASSRGTGTGNSPLHF. DNA of the CDR3: TGTGCCAGTAGTAGAGGGACCGGGACAGGTAATTCACCCCTCCACTTT. The entire variable domain, with the rest obtained from reference TRBV19 and TRBJ1-6, is as follows: DGGITQSPKYLFRKEGQNVTLSCEQNLNHDAMYWYRQDPGQGLRLIYYSQIVNDFQKGDIAEGYSVSREKKESFPLTVTSAQKNPTAFYLCASSRGTGTGNSPLHFGNGTRLTVT.